One and the same sample provided the 18 T cell receptor beta chains below, sequenced in a study of immune cell composition in non-small cell lung cancer. Here immunoSEQ multiplex PCR was the method, and the copy in TCRdb shows in-frame clones only, minus some. The sample records more than 14,000 clones, about two thirds being singletons. Sequences were obtained from lung tumor tissue. The receptors shown here come from a human donor with non-small cell lung cancer.

The chain joins TRBV5-8 to TRBJ1-2; D may be TRBD1 (5 bases). Looked up from germline, CDR1 is SGHTS and CDR2 is YDEGEE. CDR3 length: 13 residues. V lost 1 base to trimming and J lost 8 bases, with 12 bases between them. The CDR3 sequence: CASSLWQGGGYTF. In nucleotides, the CDR3 is TGTGCCAGCAGCTTGTGGCAGGGCGGAGGCTACACCTTC.

The chain carries TRBV4-1 and TRBJ1-2; possible D gene TRBD1, 6 bases. Trimming shortened V by 0 bases and J by 4 bases, and 15 bases separated the two germline ends. Germline V gene lookup returns CDR1 MGHRA and CDR2 YSYEKL. This CDR3 comprises 16 residues. This CDR3 reads CASSQDHDRRFYGYTF. The CDR3 nucleotides read TGCGCCAGCAGCCAAGATCATGACAGGCGATTCTATGGCTACACCTTC.

In this sample, this clone turned up a few times. This chain joins TRBV11-2 and TRBJ2-7, with no clear D. The CDR3 is made up of 11 amino acids. V dropped 5 bases and J dropped 0 bases, with 2 bases sitting between them. Germline CDR1 and CDR2: SGHAT and FQNNGV. Here the CDR3 reads CASSHSYEQYF. In nucleotides, the CDR3 is TGTGCCAGCAGCCACTCCTACGAGCAGTACTTC. The whole variable domain, filled in from reference TRBV11-2 and TRBJ2-7, reads EAGVAQSPRYKIIEKRQSVAFWCNPISGHATLYWYQQILGQGPKLLIQFQNNGVVDDSQLPKDRFSAERLKGVDSTLKIQPAKLEDSAVYLCASSHSYEQYFGPGTRLTVT.

The V gene is TRBV7-2, the J gene TRBJ1-3; maybe TRBD1 (6 bases). The germline gives CDR1 SGHTA, CDR2 FQGNSA. There are 16 residues in the CDR3. V lost 4 bases and J lost 3, with 16 bases in between. CDR3 loop: CASSYQGFQGGNTIYF. For the CDR3, the DNA is TGTGCCAGCAGCTATCAGGGGTTCCAGGGTGGAAACACCATATATTTT.

By share of the sample, this clone is medium-sized. The chain is built from TRBV5-1 and TRBJ2-7, with D possibly TRBD1 on 6 matching bases. Per the germline V gene, CDR1 is SGHRS and CDR2 is YFSETQ. V lost 2 bases and J lost 3, with 12 bases in between. This CDR3 has 14 residues. In DNA, the CDR3 is TGCGCCAGCAGCTTCAAGGGGGATGGCTACGAGCAGTACTTC. It yields the protein CASSFKGDGYEQYF.

This clone was detected only a few times. The chain links TRBV28 to TRBJ1-2; TRBD1 aligns across 7 bases. Germline V gene lookup returns CDR1 MDHEN and CDR2 SYDVKM. V shed 6 bases and J 7 bases; nucleotides not matched to a gene: 5. The CDR3 has 12 residues. DNA for the CDR3: TGTGCCAGCAGGAGGACAGGCTCTGGCTACACCTTC. Translation gives CASRRTGSGYTF.

The V and J genes are TRBV19 and TRBJ2-5; no definite D call. The CDR3 is made up of 14 amino acids. Trimming removed 1 base from V and 2 bases from J, with 8 bases in between. Germline V gives CDR1 LNHDA, CDR2 SQIVND (reference sequence). This chain's CDR3 is CASSIGPTQETQYF. The CDR3 DNA sequence: TGTGCCAGTAGTATAGGGCCCACACAAGAGACCCAGTACTTC.

V is TRBV15 and J is TRBJ2-5; 8 positions match TRBD2. With 8 bases clipped from V and 1 base from J, the junction kept 12 bases outside the gene matches. Looked up from germline, CDR1 is LNHNV and CDR2 is YYDKDF (reference sequence). The CDR3 loop spans 16 amino acids. CDR3: CATDLGSGGLQETQYF. The CDR3 DNA reads as TGTGCCACCGACCTGGGCAGCGGGGGACTCCAAGAGACCCAGTACTTC.

This clone was counted between two and nine times. The rearrangement links TRBV2 to TRBJ1-1; D not certain. The V end lost 4 bases, the J end lost 2 bases, and 8 bases lay between the germline ends. The CDR3 consists of 13 residues. Germline V gene lookup returns CDR1 SNHLY and CDR2 FYNNEI. The CDR3 region is CASSAQKNTEAFF. CDR3 nucleotides: TGTGCCAGCAGTGCGCAGAAAAACACTGAAGCTTTCTTT.

This clone was picked up one time. The chain employs TRBV7-9 and TRBJ2-7, with 12 nucleotides matching TRBD2. The trim removed 1 base at V and 10 bases at J, leaving 2 bases unmatched. The CDR3 contains 13 residues. CDR1 is SEHNR and CDR2 is FQNEAQ in the germline V gene (reference sequence). The CDR3 spells CASSLGLAGAQYF. CDR3 nucleotide sequence: TGTGCCAGCAGCTTAGGACTAGCGGGGGCCCAGTACTTC.

The chain joins TRBV19 to TRBJ2-7; 11 positions match TRBD2. V shed 3 bases and J 2 bases; nucleotides not matched to a gene: 3. CDR1 LNHDA and CDR2 SQIVND come from the germline V gene (reference sequence). The CDR3 covers 15 residues. CDR3 protein: CASSMVAGGPYEQYF. Written as DNA, the CDR3 is TGTGCCAGTAGTATGGTAGCGGGGGGGCCCTACGAGCAGTACTTC. The variable domain in full, with the rest retrieved from reference TRBV19 and TRBJ2-7, is DGGITQSPKYLFRKEGQNVTLSCEQNLNHDAMYWYRQDPGQGLRLIYYSQIVNDFQKGDIAEGYSVSREKKESFPLTVTSAQKNPTAFYLCASSMVAGGPYEQYFGPGTRLTVT.

This clone was seen once. V gene TRBV7-2 combines with J gene TRBJ1-4; D gene uncertain. Germline V gene data show CDR1 as SGHTA and CDR2 as FQGNSA. This CDR3 has 14 amino acids. V lost 5 bases to trimming and J lost 0 bases, with 7 bases between them. The CDR3 nucleotides read TGTGCCAGCAGCCCTTCTGCAACTAATGAAAAACTGTTTTTT. It specifies CASSPSATNEKLFF. Combining the CDR3 with reference TRBV7-2 and TRBJ1-4 gives the whole variable domain GAGVSQSPSNKVTEKGKDVELRCDPISGHTALYWYRQSLGQGLEFLIYFQGNSAPDKSGLPSDRFSAERTGGSVSTLTIQRTQQEDSAVYLCASSPSATNEKLFFGSGTQLSVL.

The chain couples TRBV5-1 to TRBJ2-6; D is unresolved. This CDR3 contains 16 residues. Germline CDR1 reads SGHRS; CDR2 reads YFSETQ. V lost 7 bases and J 1 base, leaving 15 bases between the germline ends. The CDR3 here is CASAASPVSGANVLTF. CDR3 DNA sequence: TGCGCCAGCGCCGCGAGCCCTGTTTCTGGGGCCAACGTCCTGACTTTC. Complete variable domain (other parts from reference TRBV5-1 and TRBJ2-6): KAGVTQTPRYLIKTRGQQVTLSCSPISGHRSVSWYQQTPGQGLQFLFEYFSETQRNKGNFPGRFSGRQFSNSRSEMNVSTLELGDSALYLCASAASPVSGANVLTFGAGSRLTVL.

The V call is TRBV7-2, the J call TRBJ2-7; 7 bases are shared with TRBD2. The CDR3 spans 14 residues. Germline V gene sequence: CDR1 SGHTA, CDR2 FQGNSA. With 9 bases clipped from V and 8 bases from J, the junction kept 16 bases outside the gene matches. The CDR3 loop reads CASQTYGGTAKQYF. The CDR3 region has the DNA TGTGCCAGTCAAACTTACGGGGGGACGGCAAAGCAGTACTTC.

V usage is TRBV18 and J usage is TRBJ1-6; perhaps TRBD1 as D (5 bases). The CDR3 is 14 residues long. Germline values: CDR1 KGHSH, CDR2 LQKENI. The germline V and J ends were trimmed by 3 bases and 12 bases, with 15 bases remaining between them. The CDR3 loop reads CASSPRDGEEPLHF. CDR3 sequence (DNA): TGTGCCAGCTCACCCCGGGACGGGGAGGAACCCCTCCACTTT.

This sequence joins TRBV7-3 and TRBJ2-3; TRBD2 aligns across 7 bases. V trimming: 2 bases; J trimming: 2 bases; junction bases outside the gene matches: 10. The CDR3 sequence is 17 residues long. Germline-derived CDR1 and CDR2 are SGHTA and FQGTGA. The CDR3 bases are TGTGCCAGCAGCTTACGCCCATCTAGCGGAACCACAGATACGCAGTATTTT. Protein sequence: CASSLRPSSGTTDTQYF.

This clone occurred a few times. The genes are TRBV4-1 and TRBJ1-5; D gene uncertain. This CDR3 has 15 residues. From germline, CDR1 is MGHRA and CDR2 YSYEKL. Trimming pared 1 base from V and 0 bases from J, leaving 7 bases between. The CDR3 DNA sequence: TGCGCCAGCAGCCAAGCCATCAGTAGCAATCAGCCCCAGCATTTT. It encodes CASSQAISSNQPQHF.

This rearrangement joins TRBV19 to TRBJ2-5, with D tentatively TRBD2 (5 bases). CDR3 length: 12 amino acids. CDR1 and CDR2 (germline): LNHDA, SQIVND (reference sequence). V was clipped by 6 bases and J by 4 bases, with 9 bases between them. CDR3 sequence (DNA): TGTGCCAGTAGCGACGAGGGAGAGACCCAGTACTTC. This translates into CASSDEGETQYF.